This T cell receptor (beta chain) was sequenced in a study of T cells in Graves' hyperthyroidism and ophthalmopathy. This clonotype was seen only a few times. Amplification yielded TCR beta CDR3 regions, with RNA transcripts as the source. In the first-round RT-PCR of the TCR CDR3, the HTBI primer set was used. TCRdb analysed the multiplex PCR reads with MiXCR anew, one entry per CDR3 protein. The sample records about 840,000 distinct CDR3 sequences, 38% being singletons. The CDR3 totals 15 residues. Germline V gene sequence: CDR1 MNHEY, CDR2 SVGAGI. V was clipped by 6 bases and J by 5 bases, with 20 bases between them.

The gene calls are TRBV6-5 and TRBJ2-7; the D gene is possibly TRBD2 (6 bases). The material sequenced was blood. The clonotype originates from a young man with Graves' hyperthyroidism. This CDR3 is CASSLLRAGGDEQYF. As DNA, the CDR3 is TGTGCCAGCAGCCTACTCCGTGCGGGCGGGGACGAGCAGTACTTC.